A single sample is the source of the 21 T cell receptor beta chains below, sequenced in a study of blood T cell repertoires in COVID-19. Some clones are missing from TCRdb's copy, which holds only in-frame ones; the method was immunoSEQ multiplex PCR. The sample shows roughly 250,000 clones, about 83% of them seen only once. The sequencing input was peripheral blood. The receptors originated from a human donor in a cohort sampled during active COVID-19.

V and J are TRBV27 and TRBJ1-3, with D unresolved. The CDR3 is 21 amino acids. V was clipped by 1 base and J by 2 bases, with 27 bases between them. Germline V CDR1 and CDR2: MNHEY, SMNVEV (reference sequence). CDR3 region: CASSLFPPVRAGADPGNTIYF. As DNA, the CDR3 is TGTGCCAGCAGTTTATTCCCCCCAGTAAGGGCGGGCGCCGACCCTGGAAACACCATATATTTT.

This clone was counted once. The chain couples TRBV20-1 to TRBJ1-4; D uncertain. V shed 3 bases and J shed 7 bases, with 15 bases lying between them. This CDR3 contains 14 residues. Germline assignment: CDR1 DFQATT and CDR2 SNEGSKA (reference sequence). The CDR3 DNA reads TGCAGTGCTAGTCGTGCGGTCGTGGGTGAAAAACTGTTTTTT. As protein: CSASRAVVGEKLFF.

The chain combines TRBV2 with TRBJ1-1; the D gene is possibly TRBD1 (5 bases). This CDR3 has 13 residues. From germline, CDR1 is SNHLY and CDR2 FYNNEI. Trimming shortened V by 6 bases and J by 3 bases, and 11 bases separated the two germline ends. CDR3 sequence: CASSRQPDTEAFF. The CDR3 region has the DNA TGTGCCAGCAGCCGACAGCCCGACACTGAAGCTTTCTTT.

A few counts support this clone. V and J are TRBV28 and TRBJ2-7; possibly TRBD2 for D (6 bases). This CDR3 has 16 amino acids. V was clipped by 3 bases and J by 2 bases, with 17 bases between them. The germline CDR1 and CDR2 sequences are MDHEN and SYDVKM. CDR3 DNA sequence: TGTGCCAGCAGTTTCCTTGGGAGGACGGCTGCCTACGAGCAGTACTTC. It specifies CASSFLGRTAAYEQYF.

This clone came up once. The chain has TRBV7-6 and TRBJ2-1, with 10 bases identical to TRBD2. The CDR3 sequence is 15 residues long. Losses at the gene ends were 3 bases for V and 5 bases for J; bases not matched to a gene: 4. CDR1 and CDR2 (germline): SGHVS, FNYEAQ. The CDR3 DNA reads as TGTGCCAGCAGCTTTAAAGCGGGGGGGAACAATGAGCAGTTCTTC. As protein: CASSFKAGGNNEQFF.

The chain has TRBV5-6 and TRBJ1-2; a weak D match, TRBD1 (6 bases). The V and J ends lost 4 bases and 7 bases respectively, with 8 bases between them. Germline loops: CDR1 SGHDT, CDR2 YYEEEE. This CDR3 contains 11 residues. CDR3 sequence reads: CASSGGAGYTF. CDR3 nucleotides: TGTGCCAGCAGCGGGGGGGCTGGCTACACCTTC.

This CDR3 is CASGLQGVSQETQYF. CDR3 in DNA: TGTGCCAGCGGGTTACAGGGGGTGAGTCAAGAGACCCAGTACTTC. The V gene is TRBV5-6, the J gene TRBJ2-5; 8 bases fit TRBD1. V was pared by 7 bases and J by 2 bases, with 10 bases of the junction left unmatched. The CDR3 is made up of 15 amino acids. Germline-derived CDR1 and CDR2 are SGHDT and YYEEEE.

This rearrangement joins TRBV28 to TRBJ1-2; TRBD1 aligns across 8 bases. Germline V gives CDR1 MDHEN, CDR2 SYDVKM. Trimming removed 5 bases from V and 4 bases from J; junction bases left unmatched: 3. The CDR3 sequence is 13 residues long. The CDR3 sequence is CASSQGAAYGYTF. The CDR3 DNA sequence: TGTGCCAGCAGTCAGGGGGCGGCCTATGGCTACACCTTC.

This clone has just one count. The gene calls are TRBV21-1 and TRBJ2-1; the table's D call, TRBD1, was not checked against the DNA. TRBV21-1 is given as a pseudogene. This CDR3 is built from 16 residues. The CDR3 region is CASSAPRGTGDNEQFF. CDR3 nucleotide sequence: TGTGCCAGCAGCGCGCCCAGAGGGACAGGTGACAATGAGCAGTTCTTC.

This chain joins TRBV30 and TRBJ1-1; D may be TRBD1 (5 bases). The CDR3 runs to 14 residues. Germline lookup yields CDR1 GTSNPN and CDR2 SVGIG (reference sequence). V lost 0 bases to trimming and J lost 5 bases, with 13 bases between them. The DNA of the CDR3 is TGTGCCTGGAGTGTACCCGGGGAGGGGACTGAAGCTTTCTTT. As protein: CAWSVPGEGTEAFF.

The table lists this clone with a few counts. The chain carries TRBV9 and TRBJ2-2, with D unclear. Trimming cost V 2 bases and J 4 bases, with 12 bases left between them. Looked up from germline, CDR1 is SGDLS and CDR2 is YYNGEE. The CDR3 is made up of 15 amino acids. The CDR3 loop reads CASSVEGVGTGELFF. The DNA for the CDR3 is TGTGCCAGCAGCGTCGAAGGAGTGGGCACCGGGGAGCTGTTTTTT.

This chain links TRBV15 with TRBJ1-5, with D possibly TRBD1 on 5 matching bases. The CDR3 sequence is 16 residues long. The germline gives CDR1 LNHNV, CDR2 YYDKDF (reference sequence). V was cut by 3 bases and J by 2 bases, with 14 bases left in between. The CDR3 DNA reads TGTGCCACCAGCAGGAGGGGCGGGGGTGGCAATCAGCCCCAGCATTTT. This translates into CATSRRGGGGNQPQHF.

This clone was counted once. The chain joins TRBV3-1 (or the pseudogene TRBV3-2) to TRBJ1-4; TRBD1 is a possible D gene (6 bases). Per the germline V gene, CDR1 is LGHDT and CDR2 is YNNKEL (reference sequence). This CDR3 region has 14 residues. The ends were cut back, 0 bases at V and 10 bases at J, with 12 bases in the middle. The CDR3 sequence is CASSQERQVGKLFF. CDR3 nucleotides: TGTGCCAGCAGCCAAGAAAGACAGGTGGGAAAACTGTTTTTT.

This clone has only one observation. The chain links TRBV11-2 to TRBJ1-4, with D tentatively TRBD1 (6 bases). This CDR3 region has 16 residues. V was trimmed by 4 bases and J by 0 bases, leaving 12 bases between them. The germline V gene encodes CDR1 SGHAT and CDR2 FQNNGV. The CDR3 DNA follows: TGTGCCAGCAGCTCCGGACAGCTCCCAACTAATGAAAAACTGTTTTTT. Its translation: CASSSGQLPTNEKLFF.

This clone appeared a single time. The chain couples TRBV7-9 to TRBJ2-5; D gene ambiguous. Germline V CDR1 and CDR2: SEHNR, FQNEAQ (reference sequence). Trimming removed 2 bases from V and 5 bases from J, with 12 bases in between. The CDR3 has 14 amino acids. For the CDR3, the DNA is TGTGCCAGCAGCTTAACAACGCCCGGGGAGACCCAGTACTTC. Translated, it gives CASSLTTPGETQYF.

V and J are TRBV18 and TRBJ1-1; weak D call: TRBD1 (6 bases). This CDR3 contains 15 residues. Germline values: CDR1 KGHSH, CDR2 LQKENI. V was cut by 4 bases and J by 0 bases, with 12 bases left in between. The CDR3 spells CASSRQGSMNTEAFF. The CDR3 region has the DNA TGTGCCAGCTCACGCCAGGGGTCAATGAACACTGAAGCTTTCTTT.

The chain employs TRBV25-1 and TRBJ2-7, with a tentative D call TRBD2 (5 bases). The V end lost 1 base, the J end lost 2 bases, and 12 bases lay between the germline ends. The CDR3 runs to 15 residues. Germline CDR1 is MGHDK and CDR2 is SYGVNS. CDR3 amino acids: CASSELRSGTYEQYF. CDR3 DNA: TGTGCCAGCAGTGAATTGCGCAGCGGCACCTACGAGCAGTACTTC.

V is TRBV3-1 (or the pseudogene TRBV3-2) and J is TRBJ1-2; D might be TRBD1 (6 bases). Germline loops: CDR1 LGHDT, CDR2 YNNKEL (reference sequence). The CDR3 spans 14 residues. V gave up 0 bases and J gave up 12 bases, with 17 bases separating them. The CDR3 DNA follows: TGTGCCAGCAGCCAAGATCGTTCTGGCAGGGGCCACACCTTC. Its protein is CASSQDRSGRGHTF.

This rearrangement joins TRBV28 to TRBJ2-2; 7 bases line up with TRBD1. V lost 4 bases to trimming and J lost 0 bases; unmatched junction nucleotides: 8. The CDR3 totals 17 residues. Germline lookup yields CDR1 MDHEN and CDR2 SYDVKM. The CDR3 here is CASSSRIGGPNTGELFF. CDR3 bases: TGTGCCAGCAGTTCCCGAATAGGGGGCCCGAACACCGGGGAGCTGTTTTTT.

This sequence joins TRBV3-1 (or the pseudogene TRBV3-2) and TRBJ2-1; D remains ambiguous. Per the germline V gene, CDR1 is LGHDT and CDR2 is YNNKEL (reference sequence). Deletions cut 5 bases from V and 10 bases from J, with 15 bases between. The CDR3 runs to 13 residues. The CDR3 DNA sequence: TGTGCCAGCAGCTCGACGACTGCTGGAGAGCAGTTCTTC. Encoded protein: CASSSTTAGEQFF.

The sample holds a few counts of this clone. The rearrangement joins TRBV10-3 to TRBJ2-1; 14 nucleotides agree with TRBD2. V trimming: 4 bases; J trimming: 1 base; junction bases outside the gene matches: 6. This CDR3 region has 18 residues. Germline values: CDR1 ENHRY, CDR2 SYGVKD. CDR3 in DNA: TGTGCCATCAGTGGGCCCGGGACTAGCGGGGGTTCCTACAATGAGCAGTTCTTC. This gives the protein CAISGPGTSGGSYNEQFF.